This T cell receptor beta chain appears in the sequencing data of a study of OX40 agonist ivuxolimab in advanced cancers. Study in general: From about 23 to 85 years was the age range, with a mean of around 60 years, and around 80% were male. Three patients showed partial responses: one hepatocellular carcinoma and two cutaneous melanoma cases. Study results and limitations: Expanded peripheral T-cell antigen specificity went undetermined.

The V end was cut by 1 base, the J end by 8 bases, with 8 bases between. CDR1 is MNHNS, CDR2 SASEGT, per germline. CDR3 length: 12 residues. Clones were read by immunoSEQ multiplex PCR, and TCRdb kept only the in-frame ones, dropping some. Altogether about 48,000 clones are present, 85% to 95% being singletons, with the ten largest covering over 6.5%. As regards this clone: Its antigen is as yet unknown.

Sampling of blood occurred at baseline, cycle 4 day 1, and cycle 7 day 1. Here the sequenced sample was CD4+ or CD8+ T cells sorted from blood, taken in a trial of the OX40 agonist ivuxolimab. The TCR was taken from an adult with an advanced solid tumor such as melanoma, head and neck, liver or kidney cancer. The genes are TRBV6-1 and TRBJ1-1; no reliable D call. CDR3 in amino acids: CASSEGPREAFF. Here the CDR3 DNA reads TGTGCCAGCAGTGAAGGTCCCCGAGAAGCTTTCTTT.